This TCR beta chain was identified during a study of STAT5B mutations in CD4+ large granular lymphocyte leukemia. The ends were cut back, 0 bases at V and 5 bases at J, with 13 bases in the middle. The CDR3 extends over 15 amino acids. CDR1 and CDR2 from the germline V gene are MNHEY and SVGAGI. Profiled with immunoSEQ multiplex PCR; TCRdb holds only in-frame clones, not every one. The sample has 37,000 or so clones; less than 85% are singletons. The TCR comes from a human donor in good health. The chain uses TRBV6-5 and TRBJ1-2; D call uncertain. Sequencing input: CD4+ T cells from blood buffy coats. The CDR3 nucleotides are TGTGCCAGCAGTTACTCGACAATTTCCCCTTATGGCTACACCTTC. Protein product: CASSYSTISPYGYTF.